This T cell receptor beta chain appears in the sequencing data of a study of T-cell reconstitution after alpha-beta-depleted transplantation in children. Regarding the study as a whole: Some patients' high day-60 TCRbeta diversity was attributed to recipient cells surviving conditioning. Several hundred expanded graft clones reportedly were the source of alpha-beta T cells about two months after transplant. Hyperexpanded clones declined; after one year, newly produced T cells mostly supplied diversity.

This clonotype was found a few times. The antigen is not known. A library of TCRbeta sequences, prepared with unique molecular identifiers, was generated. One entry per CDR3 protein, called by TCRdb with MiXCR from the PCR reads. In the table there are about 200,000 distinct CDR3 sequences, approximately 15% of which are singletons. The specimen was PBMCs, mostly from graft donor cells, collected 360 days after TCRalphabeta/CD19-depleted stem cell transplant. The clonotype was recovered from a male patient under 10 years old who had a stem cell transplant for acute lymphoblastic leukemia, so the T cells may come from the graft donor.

The CDR3 loop is CASGQGLLSDTQYF. The CDR3 bases are TGTGCCAGCGGACAGGGGCTGTTATCAGATACGCAGTATTTT. This chain joins TRBV11-2 and TRBJ2-3; 9 bases line up with TRBD1. Looked up from germline, CDR1 is SGHAT and CDR2 is FQNNGV. V was clipped by 8 bases and J by 4 bases; unmatched bases: 7. The CDR3 runs 14 residues.